The clone carrying this T cell receptor (beta chain) was recorded a few times. The antigen is undetermined. The data belong to a study of T cell clones after liver transplantation. Study at large: A pre-transplant mixed lymphocyte reaction with TCRbeta sequencing defined graft-donor-reactive clones followed in post-transplant blood. Standard immunosuppression, with no induction, continued until 12-24 months after transplant. General observations from the study: A significant post-transplant drop in circulating graft-donor-reactive CD4 TCRbeta sequences occurred in most of the 8 subjects.

Repertoires were generated with immunoSEQ multiplex PCR, while TCRdb's copy carries only in-frame clones and drops some. The sample records 40,000 to 55,000 clones, 85% to 90% being singletons. Trimming stripped 1 base from V and 9 bases from J, with 7 bases between. The CDR3 extends over 11 amino acids. Germline V gene lookup returns CDR1 DFQATT and CDR2 SNEGSKA (reference sequence). Source: CD4+ T cells from blood, taken 24 months after liver transplant. This chain connects TRBV20-1 to TRBJ2-4; tentatively, D is TRBD1 (5 bases). This receptor was identified in a human patient who received a liver transplant. Some of the T cells might come from the graft donor. DNA for the CDR3: TGCAGTGCTAGAGCCCAGGGCATTCAGTACTTC. Translating gives CSARAQGIQYF.